Listed here are 10 T cell receptor beta chains from one sample, sequenced in a study of cytomegalovirus exposure and HLA in healthy donors. Clones were sequenced by immunoSEQ multiplex PCR, and TCRdb holds only the in-frame ones, with some missing. The data show a few hundred thousand clones, roughly 88% seen once. Sample: PBMCs. These receptors originate from a woman aged 18 to 35 in good health and CMV-seronegative.

The CDR3 is CASSSGLAGTDTQYF. The DNA of the CDR3 is TGTGCCAGCAGCTCGGGACTAGCGGGCACAGATACGCAGTATTTT. V is TRBV11-2 and J is TRBJ2-3, with 11 bases aligning to TRBD2. CDR1 is SGHAT and CDR2 is FQNNGV in the germline V gene. The CDR3 is 15 amino acids. The trim removed 4 bases at V and 1 base at J, leaving 1 base unmatched.

The chain recombines TRBV18 with TRBJ1-3; D unclear. Germline CDR1 KGHSH, CDR2 LQKENI. The CDR3 consists of 17 residues. Trimming stripped 4 bases from V and 0 bases from J, with 16 bases between. The CDR3 DNA sequence: TGTGCCAGCTCACTCCTCCTTCAGCGGAACTCTGGAAACACCATATATTTT. It yields the protein CASSLLLQRNSGNTIYF.

The J gene is TRBJ2-2, the V gene TRBV7-2; no reliable D call. The germline gives CDR1 SGHTA, CDR2 FQGNSA. The V end lost 1 base, the J end lost 6 bases, and 9 bases lay between the germline ends. The CDR3 has 14 amino acids. As DNA, the CDR3 is TGTGCCAGCAGCTTAGGTCTCCCTCCCGGGGAGCTGTTTTTT. Its protein is CASSLGLPPGELFF.

This clone was counted once. The rearrangement joins TRBV5-4 to TRBJ2-7; D perhaps matches TRBD2 (6 bases). The V end lost 3 bases, the J end lost 2 bases, and 24 bases lay between the germline ends. Germline V gene data show CDR1 as SGHNT and CDR2 as YYREEE (reference sequence). The CDR3 covers 18 residues. CDR3 protein: CASSYSISGRSTTYEQYF. The CDR3 bases are TGTGCCAGCAGCTACTCAATCAGTGGGAGGAGCACTACCTACGAGCAGTACTTC.

The rearrangement uses TRBV1 and TRBJ2-7; the tabulated D call, TRBD2, remains unverified against the DNA. TRBV1 is a documented pseudogene. CDR3 length: 16 residues. The CDR3 here is CTSSQLAGGPSNEQYF. Here the CDR3 DNA reads TGCACCAGCAGCCAACTAGCGGGAGGGCCTTCCAACGAGCAGTACTTC.

V is TRBV7-9 and J is TRBJ2-1, with TRBD1 identical over 7 bases. The CDR3 loop spans 14 amino acids. Germline V gene sequence: CDR1 SEHNR, CDR2 FQNEAQ (reference sequence). V was clipped by 5 bases and J by 6 bases; unmatched bases: 7. Written as DNA, the CDR3 is TGTGCCAGCAGCCTGCAACAGGGGCGCAATGAGCAGTTCTTC. Protein sequence: CASSLQQGRNEQFF.

The gene calls are TRBV7-2 and TRBJ2-5; 9 bases are shared with TRBD1. Germline loops: CDR1 SGHTA, CDR2 FQGNSA. The J segment lost 5 bases and the V segment lost 4 bases, leaving 11 bases of the junction unmatched. This CDR3 region has 16 residues. This CDR3 is CASSSRDRDRWETQYF. The CDR3 nucleotides read TGTGCCAGCAGCTCTCGGGACAGGGATAGGTGGGAGACCCAGTACTTC.

This clone was seen a handful of times. The gene calls are TRBV28 and TRBJ2-2; no firm D call. The length of the CDR3 is 14 residues. Germline CDR1 MDHEN, CDR2 SYDVKM. V lost 6 bases and J lost 2, with 10 bases in between. Written as DNA, the CDR3 is TGTGCCAGCAGCATCTACGCAAACACCGGGGAGCTGTTTTTT. Translated, it gives CASSIYANTGELFF.

This clone showed up just once. This chain uses TRBV19 with TRBJ1-2; D is possibly TRBD1 (5 bases). Germline CDR1 and CDR2: LNHDA and SQIVND (reference sequence). There are 12 residues in the CDR3. Trimming stripped 9 bases from V and 8 bases from J, with 16 bases between. CDR3 DNA sequence: TGTGCCAGCTGTCAGGGTGGAGAAGGCTACACCTTC. Protein: CASCQGGEGYTF.

This chain joins TRBV13 and TRBJ2-7; D not certain. The V end was cut by 4 bases, the J end by 4 bases, with 14 bases between. Per germline, CDR1 PRHDT and CDR2 FYEKMQ (reference sequence). There are 14 residues in the CDR3. The CDR3 spells CASSSGPLPYEQYF. The CDR3 DNA reads TGTGCCAGCAGCTCGGGTCCATTACCTTACGAGCAGTACTTC.